The rows below give T cell receptor beta chains drawn from one sample of a study of CD8 T cells in Susac syndrome. TCRdb reprocessed the immunoSEQ multiplex PCR reads with MiXCR, giving one entry per CDR3 protein. Of hundreds of thousands of distinct CDR3 sequences in the sample, approximately 90% are singletons; the top ten hold roughly 0.13%. The sample comprised CD8+ T cells from PBMCs. The receptor set was obtained from a human donor with multiple sclerosis. CDR3s include the opening cysteine and the closing phenylalanine or tryptophan. The D gene is left open where the match is weak. Some rows have no size entry. The others give once, few or many, or a class for an expanded clone.

CDR3,DNA,D,J,size,V
CASSPSSGSYNEQFF,TGTGCCAGCAGTCCCTCCAGCGGTTCCTACAATGAGCAGTTCTTC,NA,TRBJ2-1,NA,TRBV4-2
CASSQNPDSGDYNEQFF,TGTGCCAGCAGCCAAAACCCAGATAGCGGGGACTACAATGAGCAGTTCTTC,TRBD2,TRBJ2-1,NA,TRBV7-3
CASSYSAGPTGELFF,TGTGCCAGCAGTTACTCGGCGGGCCCTACCGGGGAGCTGTTTTTT,NA,TRBJ2-2,NA,TRBV6-5
CASGRGTDTQYF,TGTGCCAGCGGGAGGGGAACAGATACGCAGTATTTT,TRBD2,TRBJ2-3,NA,TRBV9
CASSVQAFYGYTF,TGTGCCAGCAGCGTACAGGCGTTCTATGGCTACACCTTC,NA,TRBJ1-2,NA,TRBV12-3/TRBV12-4
CASSSPQVGPQYF,TGTGCCAGCAGCTCGCCACAGGTCGGTCCGCAGTATTTT,NA,TRBJ2-3,NA,TRBV9
CASSLGAVEAFF,TGTGCCAGCAGCTTAGGGGCGGTTGAAGCTTTCTTT,NA,TRBJ1-1,NA,TRBV7-9
CASSLDTGRTEAFF,TGTGCCAGCAGTTTGGACACCGGACGGACTGAAGCTTTCTTT,NA,TRBJ1-1,once,TRBV27
CASSLAPAYEQYF,TGTGCCAGCAGTCTGGCTCCAGCCTACGAGCAGTACTTC,NA,TRBJ2-7,few,TRBV5-4
CASSLGTDQETQYF,TGTGCCAGCAGTTTAGGGACAGATCAAGAGACCCAGTACTTC,TRBD1,TRBJ2-5,NA,TRBV5-1
CATVIGDTQYF,TGTGCCACCGTTATTGGGGATACGCAGTATTTT,NA,TRBJ2-3,once,TRBV19
CASSQDWTSSNQPQHF,TGCGCCAGCAGCCAAGATTGGACGTCTAGCAATCAGCCCCAGCATTTT,NA,TRBJ1-5,NA,TRBV4-1
CSVEVAELTDTQYF,TGCAGCGTTGAGGTAGCGGAACTCACAGATACGCAGTATTTT,NA,TRBJ2-3,NA,TRBV29-1
CASSLTGGVMNTEAFF,TGTGCCAGCAGCCTCACAGGGGGGGTCATGAACACTGAAGCTTTCTTT,TRBD1,TRBJ1-1,NA,TRBV7-9
CASSEQGGYGYTF,TGTGCCAGCAGTGAGCAGGGCGGCTATGGCTACACCTTC,NA,TRBJ1-2,NA,TRBV6-1
CAYPTGGYTGELFF,TGTGCCTACCCGACAGGGGGCTACACCGGGGAGCTTTTTTTT,TRBD1,TRBJ2-2,NA,TRBV30
CASSSGQGLYGELFF,TGTGCCAGCAGCTCGGGACAGGGGCTCTACGGGGAGCTGTTTTTT,TRBD1,TRBJ2-2,NA,TRBV3-1